Below, 2 T cell receptor beta chains from the same sample are listed, as sequenced in a study of shared clonotypes between healthy human individuals (dated by TCRdb to 2020 to 2022). Libraries came from the immunoSEQ multiplex PCR assay. TCRdb holds this immuneACCESS table with in-frame rearrangements only. Some clones are missing; in checked studies, unresolved V genes explain under half, and the rest has no known cause. This sample holds approximately 2.1 million clones; 85% to 95% were observed only once. The top ten clones comprise roughly 0.36% of the sample. Sequencing was done on a sample of naive CD4+ T cells from PBMCs. Sample cell subset or site, as interpreted from the label and publication: CD45RA+ positively selected. The source of these receptors is a man younger than 35 in good health. Some clones in this sample may be carry-over from other donors' samples.

The chain recombines TRBV7-2 with TRBJ1-2; 9 bases match TRBD1. The junction had 9 bases not matched to a gene; V was cut back by 6 bases and J by 4 bases. The CDR3 consists of 15 residues. The germline gives CDR1 SGHTA, CDR2 FQGNSA. CDR3: CASRPTGQGSYGYTF. DNA of the CDR3: TGTGCCAGCAGGCCAACCGGACAGGGGAGCTATGGCTACACCTTC.

The chain employs TRBV9 and TRBJ1-4; TRBD1 is a possible D gene (5 bases). Germline V gene lookup returns CDR1 SGDLS and CDR2 YYNGEE. V shed 3 bases and J shed 4 bases, with 10 bases lying between them. The CDR3 extends over 14 amino acids. The CDR3 spells CASSARDDNEKLFF. CDR3 in DNA: TGTGCCAGCAGCGCCAGGGACGATAATGAAAAACTGTTTTTT.